This T cell receptor (beta chain) was documented in a study of cytomegalovirus exposure and HLA in healthy donors (TCRdb year 2017). For the study in its entirety: According to an earlier analysis of 587 of the donors, about 190 million T cells yielded approximately 120 million unique TCR beta sequences and approximately 280 Gb of sequence data. In a later analysis, previously published TCR beta repertoires from 670 or so donors were re-analyzed and high-resolution HLA genotyping was added so that TCR occurrence patterns could be studied. Among 300 to 450 genotyped donors of the cohort, an average of approximately 240,000 unique TCR beta nucleotide sequences were sequenced per donor, around 20% of them non-productive. In a later genetic analysis, genome-wide SNP genotypes for about 60% of the 666 donors were used, and that subset was treated as a discovery cohort. Around 320 gigabases of sequencing data and approximately 85 million unique TCR sequences were included in an early release covering under 650 HLA-typed donors. The study used immunosequencing to profile the T cell repertoires of about 670 subjects and linked those repertoires to cytomegalovirus serostatus. The genetic ancestry cluster associated with self-reported Caucasian donors included 81% of the roughly 360 genotyped donors. High-throughput TCR immunosequencing, statistical association of individual TCRs with disease status, and machine learning were combined to predict cytomegalovirus infection status. HLA typing covered class I and class II loci at four-digit resolution. Every discovery cohort repertoire had been produced on one sequencing platform. In addition to the first cohort of 666 subjects, a separate validation cohort of 120 different subjects was used. Because of strong linkage in the cohort, roughly five DR-DQ haplotypes were treated as single units for association and clustering. The aim of the study was to test whether cataloging public T cell receptors could identify signatures of past pathogen exposure. In the later analysis, no new phenotypic data were used to find candidate immune exposures; instead, reliance was placed on TCR beta sequences and their occurrence across donors. An earlier analysis of fewer than 750 of the donors used high-throughput TCR beta sequencing to judge whether each TCR beta V gene segment behaved as functional or pseudogenic. Donor age, sex, ethnicity and CMV serostatus were compiled alongside the repertoire data. The number of typed donors differed by locus: about 629-630 for A, B, C, DRB1 and DQB1; approximately 540 for DQA1; about 600 for DPA1; and about 470 for DPB1.

Beyond this particular receptor, the publication reports: Most TCR sequences were observed very rarely across donors, whereas some public TCRs were present in many individuals. Most CMV-associated TCR beta chains appeared to be HLA-restricted in a later analysis, and the HLA associations seemed to be driven largely by CMV exposure. The authors suggested that the approach could potentially be generalized to other disease states and immunological phenotypes. A further reported finding was that TCR beta sequences accurately predicted the HLA-A and HLA-B alleles for most subjects in the first cohort. According to a later analysis, parvovirus B19, influenza, CMV and Epstein-Barr virus appeared linked to several top co-occurrence clusters. In vitro tests confirmed that a few of the cytomegalovirus-associated TCR beta chains recognize cytomegalovirus antigens. The study gave a list of 150 to 200 TCR beta chains associated with cytomegalovirus. Compared with equally common non-associated chains, HLA-associated TCR beta chains in a later analysis were more clonally expanded and had lower generation probabilities. Roughly uniform sequencing depth across donors was assumed in presence/absence analyses, although this assumption may not hold. Because counts were too low, seventeen rarely observed V segments, including chromosome 9 orphons, were left out of the earlier analysis of some 600 of the donors. Because some donors lacked HLA typing at each locus, the association tests relied only on the typed subset. Assigning TCR associations to individual alleles was difficult when HLA alleles, especially DR and DQ, strongly co-occurred. The 87-base-pair reads could not distinguish some IMGT-functional V segments, including TRBV6-2 and TRBV6-3, so those segments were excluded. Immune exposure information for the cohort was limited to CMV serostatus. This cohort had only TCR beta chains sequenced, and the lack of alpha or paired-chain data limited which features could be detected. Linkage disequilibrium might explain the correlated functional status among segregating V segments, but an unknown experimental factor could not be excluded. According to a later genetic analysis, donors in an Asian-associated ancestry cluster had fewer N-insertions in productive TCRs than the approximately 700-donor mean. A group of highly shared sequence variants was considered likely to be a technical artifact of the sequencing pipeline. The classifier was reported to diagnose cytomegalovirus status with high specificity and sensitivity in both the original and validation cohorts. V-gene and J-gene trimming of TCR beta chains was associated with a missense DCLRE1C variant in a later genetic analysis, and the association was replicated in an independent cohort. At a false discovery rate of 0.05, a later analysis linked under 20,000 TCR beta sequences to specific HLA alleles. In a later analysis, the rate of TCR association differed among HLA loci, with DRB1 alleles having the most associated TCRs and HLA-C alleles having the fewest. An earlier analysis of several hundred of the donors showed that most TCR beta V segments appeared in productive rearrangements either about 87% or about 30% of the time, which broadly matched IMGT annotations.

The library relied on the immunoSEQ multiplex PCR assay. For the multiplex PCR, a mixture combining 60 forward primers for TCR Vbeta segments and 13 reverse primers for TCR Jbeta segments was used. Amplification of the CDR3 region of rearranged TCR beta genes was performed with a multiplex PCR assay on genomic DNA. The Illumina HiSeq System was used to sequence the amplified TCR beta libraries as 87-base-pair reads. Turning to the authors' computational methods: A later analysis counted about 80 million unique TCR beta chains across the 690 or so repertoires, and 9.5 million to 11 million of these chains were shared by at least two donors. Raw reads were error-corrected and collapsed into unique sequences by a nearest-neighbor algorithm in which closely related sequences were merged to remove PCR and sequencing errors. Alignment of CDR3 sequences to IMGT reference sequences was used to assign V, D and J gene segments. For a sequence to be retained, at least a six-nucleotide match to both a V gene segment and a J gene segment was required. A rearrangement was called productive if the CDR3 had no stop codons and remained in frame with V and J, and every other rearrangement was called non-productive. CDR3 was defined by IMGT convention, running from the second conserved V-encoded cysteine to the conserved J-encoded phenylalanine. Sequences without an unambiguous match to a single V gene segment were excluded from the earlier analysis of 500 to 700 of the donors. In an earlier analysis of almost 600 of the donors, a V segment was called functional when productive rearrangements were above 56.7%, and segregating when the standard deviation between donors exceeded 5%. A statistical classification framework was developed to diagnose cytomegalovirus status using the catalog of TCR beta chain sequences. A later analysis assigned V and J genes by comparing TCR nucleotide sequences with IMGT/GENE-DB human TR gene sequences. In a later analysis, CDR3 sequences and most-parsimonious VDJ recombination scenarios were assigned using the TCRdist pipeline. A later analysis defined each TCR beta chain by its CDR3 amino acid sequence plus V-gene family, and excluded reads lacking a unique V-gene family. As a way to deal with suspected cross-contamination and a sequencing artifact, a later analysis dropped approximately 570 nucleotide sequences that were highly shared and had low generation probability. For each public chain, a later analysis derived a clonal expansion index from normalized ranks of inferred template counts within each repertoire. In a later analysis, generation probabilities were computed using a VDJ recombination model fitted to out-of-frame rearrangements, and the results were checked against IGoR. In a later analysis, TCR-TCR, TCR-HLA and TCR-CMV co-occurrence was scored with hypergeometric tests, and a repertoire-size bias correction was applied to TCR pairs. In a later analysis, false discovery rates were estimated by permuting HLA or CMV assignments 20 times. In a later analysis, co-occurring TCRs were grouped using DBSCAN, and TCRdist sequence similarity was added for clustering within HLA-allele-positive subsets. Repertoires with fewer than 30,000 or more than 120,000 public chains, plus five repertoires with anomalous nucleotide sharing, were excluded from co-occurrence clustering. TCRdb holds this immuneACCESS table with in-frame rearrangements only. Some clones are missing; in checked studies, unresolved V genes explain under half, and the rest has no known cause. V, J and clone size are taken as reported in that table, and D and trimming were inferred from the DNA itself. This sample's records show about 190,000 clones. Of the sample, more than 0.75% falls within the top ten clones.

In total, 666 healthy bone marrow donors made up the cohort. All cohort members were sampled while nominally healthy, although unrecorded immune exposures were likely present. The donor tested CMV seropositive, placing the donor among the 289 seropositive members of the cohort. A peripheral blood sample was collected from each donor, and TCR beta sequencing was performed on peripheral blood mononuclear cells. The Qiagen DNeasy Blood Extraction Kit was used to extract genomic DNA from the blood cell samples. Comments on this clone: What this receptor recognizes is not known.

V and J lose 7 bases and 11 bases, and a span of 14 bases separates them. The germline V gene gives CDR1 as LGHNT and CDR2 as FRNRAP. Counted from cysteine to phenylalanine, this CDR3 has 11 amino acids. The only DNA kept is the CDR3, 33 bases in frame from the first base. This TCR derives from a woman aged 25 to 39 in good health and CMV-seropositive. Source material: PBMCs. The chain is encoded by TRBV12-5 joined to TRBJ1-1, and perhaps TRBD1 as D gene, on 5 matching bases. The CDR3 protein is CASVFDSRAFF. In nucleotide form, the sequence is TGTGCTAGTGTTTTCGACAGTAGGGCTTTCTTT.